This passage covers 25 T cell receptor beta chains from one sample sequenced in a study of blood T cell repertoires in COVID-19. Method: immunoSEQ multiplex PCR; TCRdb's copy keeps in-frame clones and lacks some. The repertoire consists of 250,000 to 350,000 clones, with around 87% occurring once and the leading ten covering about 5%. The material sequenced was PBMCs or T cells enriched from blood (not recorded which). The receptors come from a woman younger than 45 who had recovered from COVID-19.

The chain employs TRBV18 and TRBJ1-1; a weak D match, TRBD1 (5 bases). With 0 bases removed from V and 6 bases from J, the gap between germline ends came to 8 bases. Germline V gene data show CDR1 as KGHSH and CDR2 as LQKENI. The CDR3 totals 13 residues. Here the CDR3 reads CASSPPIRAEAFF. The CDR3, as DNA: TGTGCCAGCTCACCACCGATCAGGGCTGAAGCTTTCTTT.

The genes are TRBV30 and TRBJ2-3; 9 nucleotides align to TRBD2. V was pared by 0 bases and J by 5 bases, with 9 bases of the junction left unmatched. The length of the CDR3 is 16 residues. The germline CDR1 and CDR2 sequences are GTSNPN and SVGIG (reference sequence). CDR3 bases: TGTGCCTGGAGTGTTATAGGACTAGCGATGGGAGATACGCAGTATTTT. Translation: CAWSVIGLAMGDTQYF.

The J gene is TRBJ2-2, the V gene TRBV4-1; D possibly corresponds to TRBD1 (6 bases). This CDR3 comprises 15 residues. Germline V gene data show CDR1 as MGHRA and CDR2 as YSYEKL. With 4 bases removed from V and 3 bases from J, the gap between germline ends came to 12 bases. Written as DNA, the CDR3 is TGCGCCAGCAGCCTAAACCCAGGGGACACCGGGGAGCTGTTTTTT. This sequence encodes CASSLNPGDTGELFF.

In this sample, this clone turned up many times. The chain is built from TRBV6-5 and TRBJ1-5; D possibly corresponds to TRBD1 (6 bases). From germline, CDR1 is MNHEY and CDR2 SVGAGI. Trimming removed 4 bases at V and 11 bases at J, with 15 bases between. CDR3 length equals 13 residues. CDR3 loop: CASSSSPRGAQHF. The DNA for the CDR3 is TGTGCCAGCAGTTCATCCCCCAGGGGAGCCCAGCATTTT.

The gene calls are TRBV7-2 and TRBJ1-2; D uncertain. V lost 1 base, J lost 6 bases, and 15 bases lay in between. The CDR3 consists of 15 residues. Germline CDR1 reads SGHTA; CDR2 reads FQGNSA. The CDR3 nucleotides are TGTGCCAGCAGCTTAGGGCGCCGAGGAATCGATGGCTACACCTTC. Translating it yields CASSLGRRGIDGYTF.

This chain uses TRBV27 with TRBJ1-1, with 8 bases that match TRBD1. V gave up 5 bases and J gave up 1 base; unmatched junction bases: 6. CDR3 size: 15 residues. Germline CDR1 and CDR2: MNHEY and SMNVEV (reference sequence). CDR3 coding DNA: TGTGCCAGCAGTCCCCCGGGACAGGCGAACACTGAAGCTTTCTTT. Translating gives CASSPPGQANTEAFF.

This chain links TRBV5-1 with TRBJ1-3, with a possible D match to TRBD1 (6 bases). Germline assignment: CDR1 SGHRS and CDR2 YFSETQ. The CDR3 extends over 17 amino acids. V lost 4 bases, J lost 0 bases, and 17 bases lay in between. The DNA of the CDR3 is TGCGCCAGCAGCAGGGGACAATTAATCAGCTCTGGAAACACCATATATTTT. Its protein is CASSRGQLISSGNTIYF. Based on the CDR3 plus reference TRBV5-1 and TRBJ1-3, the full variable domain is KAGVTQTPRYLIKTRGQQVTLSCSPISGHRSVSWYQQTPGQGLQFLFEYFSETQRNKGNFPGRFSGRQFSNSRSEMNVSTLELGDSALYLCASSRGQLISSGNTIYFGEGSWLTVV.

This clone was observed a single time. The J gene is TRBJ2-1, the V gene TRBV28; D is perhaps TRBD2 (6 bases). The ends were cut back, 8 bases at V and 1 base at J, with 6 bases in the middle. Germline CDR1 and CDR2: MDHEN and SYDVKM. There are 12 residues in the CDR3. CDR3: CASGGSYNEQFF. CDR3 nucleotide sequence: TGTGCCAGCGGGGGGTCCTACAATGAGCAGTTCTTC.

This clone was seen only once. The identical CDR3 is also encoded by other nucleotide sequences in the sample. The J gene is TRBJ2-7, the V gene TRBV30; 7 nucleotides line up with TRBD2. Germline CDR1 is GTSNPN and CDR2 is SVGIG (reference sequence). V dropped 1 base and J dropped 1; count of bases not matched to a gene: 4. The CDR3 consists of 14 residues. The CDR3 nucleotides read TGTGCCTGGAGTGGGGGGGGTAGTTCCTACGAGCAGTACTTC. It specifies CAWSGGGSSYEQYF. Based on the CDR3 plus reference TRBV30 and TRBJ2-7, the full variable domain is SQTIHQWPATLVQPVGSPLSLECTVEGTSNPNLYWYRQAAGRGLQLLFYSVGIGQISSEVPQNLSASRPQDRQFILSSKKLLLSDSGFYLCAWSGGGSSYEQYFGPGTRLTVT.

This chain connects TRBV28 to TRBJ1-2, with D unresolved. Per the germline V gene, CDR1 is MDHEN and CDR2 is SYDVKM. This CDR3 has 14 residues. V lost 4 bases to trimming and J lost 9 bases, with 18 bases between them. CDR3 sequence (DNA): TGTGCCAGCAGTTCGGCCAGGATGGGAGGAAGCTACACCTTC. Translating it yields CASSSARMGGSYTF.

The V call is TRBV7-9, the J call TRBJ2-5; possibly TRBD1 for D (6 bases). CDR1 is SEHNR and CDR2 is FQNEAQ in the germline V gene (reference sequence). The CDR3 runs to 14 residues. V shed 4 bases and J shed 2 bases, with 11 bases lying between them. The CDR3 DNA reads as TGTGCCAGCAGCTGGGGGACACTACAAGAGACCCAGTACTTC. Amino acids: CASSWGTLQETQYF.

The V gene is TRBV6-2 or TRBV6-3, the J gene TRBJ2-2; 9 positions match TRBD1. The CDR3 length is 17 residues. Germline values: CDR1 MNHEY, CDR2 SVGEGT. Germline trimming cut 6 bases from V and 0 bases from J; bases unmatched to any gene: 8. The CDR3 DNA sequence: TGTGCCAGCAGCCAACAGGGGGCCTCCTCGAACACCGGGGAGCTGTTTTTT. Translating gives CASSQQGASSNTGELFF.

V is TRBV27 and J is TRBJ1-1; 9 bases match TRBD1. Trimming at V came to 4 bases and at J to 0 bases, leaving 3 bases not matched to a gene. The CDR3 spans 15 residues. The germline gives CDR1 MNHEY, CDR2 SMNVEV (reference sequence). The CDR3 DNA reads TGTGCCAGCAGTTACGGGACAGGGCTGAACACTGAAGCTTTCTTT. This sequence encodes CASSYGTGLNTEAFF.

The chain carries TRBV6-1 and TRBJ2-7; 8 bases fit TRBD1. The CDR3 has 15 amino acids. V was pared by 5 bases and J by 5 bases, with 11 bases of the junction left unmatched. Germline V lookup: CDR1 MNHNS, CDR2 SASEGT. As DNA, the CDR3 is TGTGCCAGCAGTTTCAGCCAGGACAGGGCGAACGAGCAGTACTTC. This codes for CASSFSQDRANEQYF.

The chain recombines TRBV5-6 with TRBJ2-1, with D possibly matching TRBD1 (6 bases). Germline V gives CDR1 SGHDT, CDR2 YYEEEE. This CDR3 comprises 15 residues. V dropped 4 bases and J dropped 4 bases, with 15 bases sitting between them. CDR3 bases: TGTGCCAGCAGCGCATGGACAGAACCTTACAATGAGCAGTTCTTC. Translating gives CASSAWTEPYNEQFF.

With regard to this clone: Germline is not matched at one junction end, which may reflect a read error. This sequence joins TRBV2 and TRBJ1-1, with D uncertain. Germline loops: CDR1 SNHLY, CDR2 FYNNEI. CDR3 length: 13 amino acids. In DNA form, the CDR3 reads TGCGTCACGTCGGGAGGATTGAACACTGAAGCTTTCTTT. Its protein is CVTSGGLNTEAFF.

The rearrangement joins TRBV7-9 to TRBJ2-7; TRBD1 matches at 10 bases. The ends lost 10 bases at V and 2 bases at J; junction bases unmatched: 11. Germline-derived CDR1 and CDR2 are SEHNR and FQNEAQ (reference sequence). This CDR3 is built from 15 residues. The CDR3 protein is CAIDRGREAAYEQYF. The DNA of the CDR3 is TGTGCCATCGACAGGGGGCGCGAGGCGGCCTACGAGCAGTACTTC.

This sequence joins TRBV24-1 and TRBJ1-5, with 10 positions matching TRBD1. This CDR3 comprises 16 residues. The germline gives CDR1 KGHDR, CDR2 SFDVKD. V lost 2 bases and J lost 3; bases outside the gene matches: 3. Here the CDR3 reads CATSDSDRGSNQPQHF. The CDR3 DNA is TGTGCCACCAGTGATTCGGACAGGGGGTCCAATCAGCCCCAGCATTTT.

The chain has TRBV4-3 and TRBJ2-2, with D possibly being TRBD2 (6 bases). The CDR3 is 16 residues long. The germline gives CDR1 LGHNA, CDR2 YSLEER. V lost 1 base to trimming and J lost 0 bases, with 9 bases between them. The chain's CDR3 is CASSQAAGTNTGELFF. CDR3 nucleotides: TGCGCCAGCAGCCAAGCCGCGGGGACGAACACCGGGGAGCTGTTTTTT.

This rearrangement joins TRBV7-6 to TRBJ2-2; 11 nucleotides agree with TRBD1. V lost 4 bases and J lost 6; bases outside the gene matches: 7. Germline CDR1 reads SGHVS; CDR2 reads FNYEAQ. The CDR3 has 16 amino acids. Here the CDR3 reads CASSSLPGQGAGELFF. The CDR3 DNA reads TGTGCCAGCAGCTCCCTCCCGGGACAGGGGGCCGGGGAGCTGTTTTTT. Full variable domain (remainder filled in from reference TRBV7-6 and TRBJ2-2): GAGVSQSPRYKVTKRGQDVALRCDPISGHVSLYWYRQALGQGPEFLTYFNYEAQQDKSGLPNDRFSAERPEGSISTLTIQRTEQRDSAMYRCASSSLPGQGAGELFFGEGSRLTVL.

This sequence joins TRBV12-3 or TRBV12-4 and TRBJ1-1; D remains ambiguous. Between the trimmed V and J ends, which lost 3 bases and 4 bases, there was a span of 9 bases. The CDR3 extends over 13 amino acids. CDR3 in DNA: TGTGCCAGCAGTTTGACGGAGGGCACTGAAGCTTTCTTT. Protein: CASSLTEGTEAFF.

The gene calls are TRBV28 and TRBJ1-1; 8 bases are a match to TRBD1. CDR3 length: 14 amino acids. Germline CDR1 MDHEN, CDR2 SYDVKM. V was pared by 6 bases and J by 1 base, with 4 bases of the junction left unmatched. CDR3 residues: CASRKQGGNTEAFF. The CDR3 DNA sequence: TGTGCCAGCAGGAAACAGGGGGGGAACACTGAAGCTTTCTTT.

The V gene is TRBV12-3 or TRBV12-4, the J gene TRBJ1-2, with D perhaps TRBD1 (6 bases). The CDR3 has 12 residues. Trimming shortened V by 5 bases and J by 8 bases, and 12 bases separated the two germline ends. The CDR3 region has the DNA TGTGCCAGCAGTATACAGGGTCGGGGCTACACCTTC. It yields the protein CASSIQGRGYTF.

This chain uses TRBV5-1 with TRBJ1-4, with TRBD1 matching over 7 bases. Trimming took 4 bases from V and 4 from J; bases not matched to a gene: 4. The germline gives CDR1 SGHRS, CDR2 YFSETQ. CDR3 size: 14 residues. The DNA of the CDR3 is TGCGCCAGCAGCCCAGGGGGTAGTAATGAAAAACTGTTTTTT. It encodes CASSPGGSNEKLFF.

V and J are TRBV5-4 and TRBJ2-3; the D gene is possibly TRBD2 (5 bases). This CDR3 contains 14 residues. Trimming removed 4 bases at V and 2 bases at J, with 11 bases between. Germline lookup yields CDR1 SGHNT and CDR2 YYREEE (reference sequence). In DNA form, the CDR3 reads TGTGCCAGCAGCCCAAGACTACCCACAGATACGCAGTATTTT. It encodes CASSPRLPTDTQYF. Combining the CDR3 with reference TRBV5-4 and TRBJ2-3 gives the whole variable domain ETGVTQSPTHLIKTRGQQVTLRCSSQSGHNTVSWYQQALGQGPQFIFQYYREEENGRGNFPPRFSGLQFPNYSSELNVNALELDDSALYLCASSPRLPTDTQYFGPGTRLTVL.